Shown below are 12 T cell receptor beta chains from a single sample sequenced in a study of neurological immune-mediated disorders. From the 5' RACE reads, TCRdb called clonotypes with MiXCR, one entry per CDR3 protein. The sample holds 65,000 to 85,000 distinct CDR3 sequences, nearly 6% seen once. Indicated time point: longitudinal time-point 2. The sample consisted of PBMCs. Every receptor here comes from a woman aged 55-75 years with multiple sclerosis.

This clonotype was detected ten times or more. This rearrangement joins TRBV10-1 to TRBJ2-4; unclear D gene. The germline V and J ends were trimmed by 4 bases and 0 bases, with 13 bases remaining between them. CDR3 length equals 16 residues. Germline CDR1 and CDR2: WNHNN and SYGVQD (reference sequence). DNA of the CDR3: TGCGCCAGCAGTGGTCCGGTGGGGTTAGCCAAAAACATTCAGTACTTC. It specifies CASSGPVGLAKNIQYF.

There are many counts of this clonotype. The CDR3 protein is CATSREGFNEKLFF. The CDR3 DNA follows: TGTGCCACCAGCAGAGAAGGGTTTAATGAAAAACTGTTTTTT. The V call is TRBV15, the J call TRBJ1-4; D gene ambiguous. Germline lookup yields CDR1 LNHNV and CDR2 YYDKDF (reference sequence). V was clipped by 0 bases and J by 4 bases, with 6 bases between them. This CDR3 comprises 14 residues.

This clonotype has at least ten counts. The rearrangement links TRBV29-1 to TRBJ1-2; D is uncertain. Germline CDR1 and CDR2: SQVTM and ANQGSEA. This CDR3 region has 12 residues. V lost 6 bases to trimming and J lost 4 bases, with 12 bases between them. CDR3 sequence (DNA): TGCAGCGTGGCAGGTTTGAGCTATGGCTACACCTTC. As protein: CSVAGLSYGYTF.

This clonotype was recorded at least ten times. The gene calls are TRBV5-1 and TRBJ2-7; D remains unclear. This CDR3 has 12 amino acids. V was pared by 1 base and J by 2 bases, with 4 bases between. Germline V gene lookup returns CDR1 SGHRS and CDR2 YFSETQ. CDR3 sequence reads: CASSLKTYEQYF. In DNA form, the CDR3 reads TGCGCCAGCAGCTTGAAGACCTACGAGCAGTACTTC.

At least ten counts were recorded for this clonotype. The chain employs TRBV11-2 and TRBJ2-7, with 8 nucleotides matching TRBD1. The junction had 4 bases not matched to a gene; V was cut back by 5 bases and J by 4 bases. CDR1 and CDR2 from the germline V gene are SGHAT and FQNNGV. This CDR3 region has 13 residues. This CDR3 reads CASSVGQVYEQYF. CDR3 nucleotides: TGTGCCAGCAGCGTGGGACAGGTTTACGAGCAGTACTTC.

This clonotype was found many times. The chain links TRBV20-1 to TRBJ1-5, with D possibly TRBD1 on 5 matching bases. V lost 7 bases and J 1 base, leaving 11 bases between the germline ends. CDR3 size: 13 residues. Germline loops: CDR1 DFQATT, CDR2 SNEGSKA (reference sequence). The CDR3 coding sequence is TGCAGTGTGGTGGGGGAGAGCAATCAGCCCCAGCATTTT. Translated: CSVVGESNQPQHF.

This clonotype was seen repeatedly, ten times or more. V and J are TRBV5-1 and TRBJ2-7; 7 bases are a match to TRBD1. This CDR3 region has 15 residues. J was trimmed by 5 bases and V by 2 bases; bases with no gene match: 10. Germline values: CDR1 SGHRS, CDR2 YFSETQ. CDR3 sequence (DNA): TGCGCCAGCAGCTTCCCCGGAAGGGGGCTCAACGAGCAGTACTTC. This sequence encodes CASSFPGRGLNEQYF.

This clonotype was recorded at least ten times. J is TRBJ2-3 and V is TRBV6-5; the match to TRBD1 covers 9 bases. This CDR3 has 17 residues. The V and J ends lost 2 bases and 4 bases, in that order; junction bases with no gene match: 10. Germline V gene sequence: CDR1 MNHEY, CDR2 SVGAGI. DNA of the CDR3: TGTGCCAGCAGTTACACCTGGACAGGGGTGGGCCCAGATACGCAGTATTTT. Its protein is CASSYTWTGVGPDTQYF.

In this sample, this clonotype turned up a few times. V is TRBV29-1 and J is TRBJ2-7; no clear D. The CDR3 extends over 12 amino acids. Germline V lookup: CDR1 SQVTM, CDR2 ANQGSEA. Deletions cut 3 bases from V and 0 bases from J, with 6 bases between. The CDR3 loop reads CSVEAHSYEQYF. CDR3 DNA sequence: TGCAGCGTTGAGGCCCACTCCTACGAGCAGTACTTC.

The sample holds many counts of this clonotype. The chain links TRBV9 to TRBJ2-2; 7 bases agree with TRBD1. V was clipped by 0 bases and J by 5 bases; unmatched bases: 1. CDR3 length: 14 residues. CDR1 SGDLS and CDR2 YYNGEE come from the germline V gene. The CDR3 region has the DNA TGTGCCAGCAGCGTAGAGGGGGCGACCGGGGAGCTGTTTTTT. Its translation is CASSVEGATGELFF.

Ten or more counts support this clonotype. The chain joins TRBV9 to TRBJ2-3; D gene unclear. The germline V and J ends were trimmed by 4 bases and 3 bases, with 6 bases remaining between them. This CDR3 is built from 12 residues. CDR1 and CDR2 from the germline V gene are SGDLS and YYNGEE. The chain's CDR3 is CASSTETDTQYF. Here the CDR3 DNA reads TGTGCCAGCAGCACCGAGACAGATACGCAGTATTTT.

This clonotype appeared many times. The chain recombines TRBV5-1 with TRBJ2-7, with 12 bases lining up with TRBD2. Germline V CDR1 and CDR2: SGHRS, YFSETQ. This CDR3 is built from 16 residues. The V and J ends lost 6 bases and 1 base, in that order; junction bases with no gene match: 8. The chain's CDR3 is CASTFTSGGLSYEQYF. CDR3 coding DNA: TGCGCCAGCACCTTTACTAGCGGGGGGTTGTCCTACGAGCAGTACTTC.